The rows below give T cell receptor beta chains drawn from one sample of a study of blood T cell repertoires in COVID-19. Measured with immunoSEQ multiplex PCR; TCRdb has only the in-frame clones, and not every one. The table shows about 140,000 clones, with around 90% occurring only once. Source material: peripheral blood. Receptor source: a woman between 50 and 59 years old with acute or convalescent COVID-19. Both conserved end residues are part of each CDR3. Not all rows give a size; the values are once, few, many and, for expanded clones, a class.

>TRBV20-1|.
CSALYGYTF
>TRBV9|.
CASSARGSGGPEETQYF
>TRBV3-1/TRBV3-2|.
CASSPTVNTEAFF
>TRBV4-1|.
CASSPPKDRVGANVLTF
>TRBV30|.
CAWSLSGDQPQHF
>TRBV7-9|.
CASSPTGENTGELFF
>TRBV19|.
CASSPGQDNSPLHF
>TRBV4-1|.
CASSPPGTRVETQYF
>TRBV5-1|.
CASSLGSDSGNTIYF
>TRBV10-2|.
CASRNREGSNEQFF
>TRBV6-5|once
CASRPTGGADGYTF
>TRBV6-5|.
CASSPLAGGPAEQYF
>TRBV5-1|.
CASSLGRAGGNTGELFF
>TRBV10-1|.
CANLRPPNTEAFF
>TRBV4-1|few
CASSQRRSTEAFF
>TRBV18|.
CASSPTTGGRQPQHF
>TRBV6-5|once
CATSSGGNQPQHF
>TRBV5-1|few
CASSFLRGRETEAFF
>TRBV20-1|.
CSASAPLAGGHEQYF
>TRBV20-1|.
CSATNSHEQFF
>TRBV30|.
CAWSGGDQETQYF
>TRBV10-1|.
CASSGPTGYAAYNSPLHF
>TRBV7-2|.
CASSLISLPQGGAEAFF
>TRBV4-1|.
CASSQVVGGGPYNEQFF
>TRBV7-9|.
CASSLGQGAYNEQFF
>TRBV18|.
CASSPQRTGGNTEAFF
>TRBV5-1|.
CASRREREEQYF
>TRBV3-1/TRBV3-2|.
CASSQDLLGTGSYEQYF
>TRBV10-3|once
CAIRPGLAGDTQYF
>TRBV23-1|.
CASRLVRTGHTEAFF
>TRBV6-5|.
CATGQGNGELFF